This T cell receptor (beta chain) was obtained from a study of blood T cell repertoires in COVID-19. Across the whole study: Whether acute or convalescent, the COVID-19 samples came from the United States, Italy and Spain.

Followed longitudinally, the Seattle patients had been enrolled during active infection. This clone occurred once. Per the original data handling: Estimation of nucleated cell counts relied on the amplification of reference gene primers. Libraries were prepared by immunoSEQ multiplex PCR; TCRdb keeps only in-frame clonotypes and omits some of them. V, J and clone size are those of that table, while D and trimming were read from the DNA. The sample carries fewer than 200,000 clones, 92% recorded once. Germline values: CDR1 SNHLY, CDR2 FYNNEI. The CDR3 has 15 amino acids. Trimming removed 6 bases from V and 0 bases from J; junction bases left unmatched: 4.

Specimen: peripheral blood. V and J are TRBV2 and TRBJ1-5, with 8 bases that match TRBD1. This receptor was obtained from a man aged 30-40 years with COVID-19, enrolled during active disease. Here the CDR3 reads CASRRTGNSNQPQHF. The CDR3 nucleotides read TGTGCCAGCAGACGGACAGGGAATAGCAATCAGCCCCAGCATTTT.